A selection of T cell receptor beta chains follows, all from one sample in a study of shared clonotypes between healthy human individuals. Sequenced by immunoSEQ multiplex PCR; TCRdb stores in-frame clones only, minus some. The sample contains millions of clones, about 95% of which appear only once. Input material: naive CD8+ T cells sorted from blood. The source of these receptors is a man between 18 and 35 years old in good health. Both conserved end residues are part of each CDR3. The D gene is left open where the match is weak. Some rows have no size entry. The others give once, few or many, or a class for an expanded clone.

V	size	D	J	CDR3	DNA
TRBV2	-	TRBD1	TRBJ1-2	CASSEGKTGANGYTF	TGTGCCAGCAGTGAAGGGAAGACAGGGGCGAATGGCTACACCTTC
TRBV6-6	-	-	TRBJ2-3	CASIPLIADSTDTQYF	TGTGCCAGCATTCCGTTGATAGCGGATAGCACAGATACGCAGTATTTT
TRBV9	few	-	TRBJ1-6	CASSVGGNSPLHF	TGTGCCAGCAGCGTAGGAGGGAATTCACCCCTCCACTTT
TRBV30	-	-	TRBJ2-1	CAWSGLEAGAVDNEQFF	TGTGCCTGGAGTGGGTTGGAAGCGGGCGCTGTGGACAATGAGCAGTTCTTC
TRBV27	-	TRBD2	TRBJ2-2	CASSLGAGANTGELFF	TGTGCCAGCAGTTTAGGGGCGGGGGCGAACACCGGGGAGCTGTTTTTT
TRBV27	-	-	TRBJ1-1	CASSLTGGGTEAFF	TGTGCCAGCAGTTTAACGGGAGGGGGCACTGAAGCTTTCTTT
TRBV4-3	-	TRBD2	TRBJ2-2	CASSQDAGGLETGELFF	TGCGCCAGCAGCCAAGACGCGGGAGGATTGGAGACCGGGGAGCTGTTTTTT
TRBV5-6	-	-	TRBJ2-1	CASSFGTVGYNEQFF	TGTGCCAGCAGCTTCGGTACAGTAGGTTACAATGAGCAGTTCTTC
TRBV6-1	-	TRBD2	TRBJ2-7	CASSARSGVYEQYF	TGTGCCAGCAGTGCCCGAAGCGGGGTCTACGAGCAGTACTTC
TRBV11-2	-	TRBD1	TRBJ2-7	CASSSDRGGAYEQYF	TGTGCCAGCAGCTCGGACAGGGGAGGGGCCTACGAGCAGTACTTC
TRBV6-1	-	-	TRBJ1-5	CASSEDRSYSNQPQHF	TGTGCCAGCAGTGAAGACAGGTCCTATAGCAATCAGCCCCAGCATTTT
TRBV4-1	-	-	TRBJ1-5	CASSPTMGRVNQPQHF	TGCGCCAGCAGCCCGACAATGGGCAGGGTCAATCAGCCCCAGCATTTT
TRBV5-4	-	-	TRBJ2-1	CASSWGYNEQFF	TGTGCCAGCTCATGGGGCTACAATGAGCAGTTCTTC
TRBV19	-	TRBD1	TRBJ2-7	CASSAWDRVHEQYF	TGTGCCAGTAGTGCATGGGACAGGGTACACGAGCAGTACTTC
TRBV11-2	once	-	TRBJ2-3	CASSLGIGTDTQYF	TGTGCCAGCAGCTTAGGGATAGGGACAGATACGCAGTATTTT
TRBV27	-	TRBD2	TRBJ2-1	CASSLGPGAGGSNEQFF	TGTGCCAGCAGTTTAGGACCGGGAGCGGGAGGGTCCAATGAGCAGTTCTTC
TRBV10-3	-	TRBD2	TRBJ2-1	CAISVDSRGSGGFYNEQFF	TGTGCCATCAGTGTCGACTCACGCGGAAGCGGGGGGTTTTACAATGAGCAGTTCTTC
TRBV5-4	-	-	TRBJ2-7	CASSLEERNSYEQYF	TGTGCCAGCAGCTTGGAGGAAAGGAACTCCTACGAGCAGTACTTC
TRBV4-1	-	-	TRBJ2-7	CASSQAGGAHEQYF	TGCGCCAGCAGCCAAGCCGGCGGGGCCCACGAGCAGTACTTC
TRBV29-1	-	-	TRBJ2-3	CSVEGPALDLTDTQYF	TGCAGCGTTGAAGGGCCGGCCCTTGACCTCACAGATACGCAGTATTTT
TRBV19	-	TRBD1	TRBJ1-6	CASSIGQGGNSPLHF	TGTGCCAGTAGTATCGGACAGGGAGGAAACTCACCCCTCCACTTT
TRBV5-4	few	-	TRBJ1-3	CASSLPGGKGGNTIYF	TGTGCCAGCAGCTTGCCTGGGGGGAAGGGGGGAAACACCATATATTTT
TRBV13	once	-	TRBJ2-1	CASSSRNAYNEQFF	TGTGCCAGCAGTTCCCGGAACGCCTACAATGAGCAGTTCTTC
TRBV27	-	TRBD2	TRBJ2-1	CASSQSVSGGESSYNEQFF	TGTGCCAGCAGTCAATCAGTTTCGGGGGGGGAGAGCTCCTACAATGAGCAGTTCTTC